A selection of T cell receptor beta chains follows, all from one sample in a study of vaccination and CD4 T cells after COVID-19. TCRdb re-called the PCR reads through MiXCR, storing one row per CDR3 protein. The sample records some 9,300 distinct CDR3 sequences, about 60% being singletons. For these receptors, no antigen is known. Sequenced material: CD4+ T cells from blood, cultured in vitro. The receptors shown here come from a human donor who had recovered from COVID-19. Each CDR3 is given with its conserved first and last residue.

v_call cdr3_aa
TRBV7-8 CASSLAENRQQLFF
TRBV5-4 CASSRPRGDEQFF
TRBV20-1 CSAQIAGGYQLSYNEQFF
TRBV20-1 CSAPARGILNYGYTF
TRBV2 CASKDRGGFSNQPQHF
TRBV20-1 CSARSLLYGYTF
TRBV10-3 CAISDSGDPGGELFF
TRBV6-1 CASSTKLAGLSNYGYTF
TRBV18 CASTEDGNQPQHF
TRBV2 CASTDIQGDQPQHF
TRBV2 CASSEVGQPQHF
TRBV7-8 CASSSWGKTQYF
TRBV6-2/TRBV6-3 CASSYSGVGATDTQYF
TRBV7-7 CASSPGQGAGETQYF
TRBV11-3 CASSEGGWGTEAFF
TRBV11-2 CASNPLDGGFTDTQYF
TRBV6-2/TRBV6-3 CASRGRGLADYEQYF
TRBV20-1 CSALTQLNTEAFF
TRBV10-1 CASSDQTLLYYGYTF
TRBV20-1 CSARGAQGNRYTF
TRBV7-9 CASSLGQGGKAFF
TRBV7-2 CASSLPSPVQYF
TRBV20-1 CSASPLAGGTDTQYF
TRBV2 CASSEARTQNSPLHF
TRBV20-1 CSAPRDGFNEKLFF
TRBV7-3 CASSLDLAGYNEQFF
TRBV7-2 CASSTSVQETQYF
TRBV11-2 CASSLYSSGGKEQYF
TRBV7-3 CASSAGGHNEQFF
TRBV20-1 CSAREPQRGLYEQYF
TRBV25-1 CASSDLLGDPGTQYF
TRBV9 CASSVVAGDTEAFF
TRBV6-1 CASSEGTVLYGYTF
TRBV5-6 CASSETGTGQPQHF
TRBV23-1 CASSMHEGAREQYF
TRBV6-1 CASSVDSGVYEQYF
TRBV27 CASRRPGTGFDEQYF
TRBV20-1 CSAHSTQGDSYNSPLHF
TRBV7-3 CASSLTGGAYEQYF
TRBV20-1 CSASRPALYNEQFF
TRBV5-4 CASSLAVAGRVNTIYF